This T cell receptor (beta chain) stems from a study of CD8 T cells in ankylosing spondylitis. TCRdb processed the 5' RACE reads anew with MiXCR; each CDR3 protein has one entry. The sample holds 650,000 to 800,000 distinct CDR3 sequences; around 19% are singletons and the top ten take roughly a fifth. This clonotype was seen many times. Its antigen is as yet unknown. CDR1 SGHRS and CDR2 YFSETQ come from the germline V gene. This CDR3 spans 14 amino acids. V was clipped by 0 bases and J by 6 bases, with 12 bases between them. Points from the study as a whole: A motif in TCR beta, a set of 8 or 9 highly homologous variants, appeared characteristic of ankylosing spondylitis blood. Relatively rare in peripheral blood, disease-linked clones were also CD8+.

This clonotype was sampled from a male donor with ankylosing spondylitis. The source material was blood, either unsorted or a sorted T cell fraction (not recorded which). This chain links TRBV5-1 with TRBJ1-2, with no clear D. The CDR3 sequence is CASSLESPGDGYTF. DNA for the CDR3: TGCGCCAGCAGCTTGGAGTCGCCTGGGGATGGCTACACCTTC.